The next 32 T cell receptor beta chains were all read from a single sample in a study of cytotoxic CD8 clonotypes in ibrutinib-treated CLL (dated by TCRdb to the early 2020s). The library came from the immunoSEQ multiplex PCR assay. Drawn from immuneACCESS, this table holds only the in-frame rearrangements with V and J called that TCRdb kept. Clones are partly lost; checked studies trace under half to an unresolved V gene and leave the rest unexplained. This sample holds roughly 200,000 clones; 70% to 75% were observed only once. The ten largest make up about 6.2% of the sample. Sample time point, as interpreted from the label and publication: approximately eleven months on ibrutinib. Sequenced material: PBMCs, taken after 12 months of ibrutinib treatment. The receptors come from a human donor with chronic lymphocytic leukemia.

The chain couples TRBV5-1 to TRBJ1-6, with D perhaps TRBD1 (5 bases). The CDR3 covers 15 residues. Germline V gene sequence: CDR1 SGHRS, CDR2 YFSETQ. The V gene lost 0 bases and the J gene lost 6 bases, with 10 bases spanning the gap. The CDR3 coding sequence is TGCGCCAGCAGCTTGGGTCAGGGATCTAATTCACCCCTCCACTTT. It codes for CASSLGQGSNSPLHF.

This clone was detected only once. V and J are TRBV30 and TRBJ1-2; tentatively, D is TRBD1 (6 bases). V lost 5 bases, J lost 2 bases, and 15 bases lay in between. CDR3 length equals 14 residues. Germline CDR1 reads GTSNPN; CDR2 reads SVGIG (reference sequence). CDR3 DNA: TGTGCCTGGGCAAACAGGGAAGTAAACTATGGCTACACCTTC. This sequence encodes CAWANREVNYGYTF.

This clone was detected once. The rearrangement joins TRBV30 to TRBJ1-1; D gene unclear. Trimming removed 5 bases at V and 2 bases at J, with 9 bases between. Germline loops: CDR1 GTSNPN, CDR2 SVGIG (reference sequence). CDR3 length: 12 residues. DNA for the CDR3: TGTGCCTGGGAGTACCTAAACACTGAAGCTTTCTTT. It translates to CAWEYLNTEAFF. Looking up the rest from reference TRBV30 and TRBJ1-1 gives the full variable domain: SQTIHQWPATLVQPVGSPLSLECTVEGTSNPNLYWYRQAAGRGLQLLFYSVGIGQISSEVPQNLSASRPQDRQFILSSKKLLLSDSGFYLCAWEYLNTEAFFGQGTRLTVV.

V usage is TRBV6-5 and J usage is TRBJ2-2, with D perhaps matching TRBD2 (5 bases). Trimming removed 6 bases at V and 5 bases at J, with 13 bases between. CDR1 MNHEY and CDR2 SVGAGI come from the germline V gene. This CDR3 comprises 14 residues. CDR3 region: CASRSTWETGELFF. DNA for the CDR3: TGTGCCAGCAGATCGACCTGGGAGACCGGGGAGCTGTTTTTT.

The V call is TRBV29-1, the J call TRBJ2-7; D possibly corresponds to TRBD2 (6 bases). The germline gives CDR1 SQVTM, CDR2 ANQGSEA. There are 17 residues in the CDR3. Trimming left V 4 bases short and J 6 bases short, with 28 bases between. CDR3 DNA: TGCAGCGTTGTTATCCTGCCCCCCCTAGCGTACTCCCGCGAGCAGTACTTC. Protein product: CSVVILPPLAYSREQYF.

This sequence joins TRBV5-1 and TRBJ2-7; no firm D call. The CDR3 is 13 residues long. With 4 bases removed from V and 1 base from J, the gap between germline ends came to 9 bases. Germline values: CDR1 SGHRS, CDR2 YFSETQ. For the CDR3, the DNA is TGCGCCAGCAGCCCTGTCCTTTCCTACGAGCAGTACTTC. It specifies CASSPVLSYEQYF.

The chain employs TRBV29-1 and TRBJ1-5; perhaps TRBD1 as D (6 bases). The V and J ends lost 8 bases and 3 bases respectively, with 14 bases between them. The V gene's germline CDR1 is SQVTM and CDR2 ANQGSEA. This CDR3 is built from 13 residues. The CDR3 loop is CSTRGGANQPQHF. The CDR3 region has the DNA TGCAGCACGAGGGGGGGAGCCAATCAGCCCCAGCATTTT.

The V call is TRBV9, the J call TRBJ2-1; 9 positions match TRBD2. The CDR3 runs to 15 residues. Germline CDR1 and CDR2: SGDLS and YYNGEE. V lost 2 bases to trimming and J lost 6 bases; unmatched junction nucleotides: 6. CDR3 amino acids: CASSVSGSRSNEQFF. The CDR3 nucleotides are TGTGCCAGCAGCGTTAGCGGGAGTCGGTCCAATGAGCAGTTCTTC.

The chain combines TRBV6-1 with TRBJ2-7, with 11 bases lining up with TRBD2. Germline V CDR1 and CDR2: MNHNS, SASEGT. The V gene end was trimmed by 7 bases and the J gene end by 5 bases; junction bases not matched to a gene: 7. This CDR3 spans 14 amino acids. CDR3 loop: CASNLAGGNDEQYF. The CDR3 region has the DNA TGTGCCAGCAACCTAGCGGGGGGAAACGACGAGCAGTACTTC.

This sequence joins TRBV30 and TRBJ1-2, with 11 positions matching TRBD1. This CDR3 is built from 14 residues. V shed 1 base, J shed 4 bases, and the junction held 2 bases outside the gene matches. Germline assignment: CDR1 GTSNPN and CDR2 SVGIG (reference sequence). The CDR3 loop is CAWSEDRGLYGYTF. CDR3 DNA: TGTGCCTGGAGTGAGGACAGGGGGCTCTATGGCTACACCTTC.

CDR3 amino acids: CAWSLLGGGAFF. CDR3 DNA sequence: TGTGCCTGGAGTCTCCTAGGGGGTGGAGCTTTCTTT. The V and J genes are TRBV30 and TRBJ1-1, with a tentative D call TRBD1 (6 bases). Germline CDR1 and CDR2: GTSNPN and SVGIG (reference sequence). V was clipped by 2 bases and J by 10 bases, with 14 bases between them. CDR3 length: 12 residues.

This clone was seen a handful of times. The chain uses TRBV6-5 and TRBJ2-3; D is ambiguous. Trimming cost V 6 bases and J 4 bases, with 8 bases left between them. The CDR3 runs 12 residues. CDR1 and CDR2 from the germline V gene are MNHEY and SVGAGI. The CDR3 DNA follows: TGTGCCAGCAGCGACGGATCAGATACGCAGTATTTT. Amino acid sequence: CASSDGSDTQYF.

This clone was seen a single time. The CDR3 DNA follows: TGTGCCAGCAGTTTGGTTCAGGGGGCGCTTAACTATGGCTACACCTTC. Translation: CASSLVQGALNYGYTF. The rearrangement uses TRBV28 and TRBJ1-2, with 8 bases identical to TRBD1. In germline, CDR1 is MDHEN, CDR2 SYDVKM. The CDR3 contains 16 residues. Germline trimming cut 3 bases from V and 1 base from J; bases unmatched to any gene: 7.

V usage is TRBV2 and J usage is TRBJ2-3, with 7 bases matching TRBD2. The germline V gene encodes CDR1 SNHLY and CDR2 FYNNEI. CDR3 length: 15 amino acids. J was trimmed by 6 bases and V by 3 bases; bases with no gene match: 9. The CDR3 loop reads CASSEQWGGTDTQYF. The DNA for the CDR3 is TGTGCCAGCAGTGAGCAGTGGGGGGGAACGGATACGCAGTATTTT.

The J gene is TRBJ2-1, the V gene TRBV5-4; 7 nucleotides agree with TRBD2. Germline-derived CDR1 and CDR2 are SGHNT and YYREEE (reference sequence). J was trimmed by 1 base and V by 0 bases; bases with no gene match: 7. This CDR3 has 17 residues. CDR3: CASSLVVAGTSYNEQFF. CDR3 coding DNA: TGTGCCAGCAGCTTGGTGGTAGCGGGCACTTCCTACAATGAGCAGTTCTTC. Looking up the rest from reference TRBV5-4 and TRBJ2-1 gives the full variable domain: ETGVTQSPTHLIKTRGQQVTLRCSSQSGHNTVSWYQQALGQGPQFIFQYYREEENGRGNFPPRFSGLQFPNYSSELNVNALELDDSALYLCASSLVVAGTSYNEQFFGPGTRLTVL.

The V gene is TRBV9, the J gene TRBJ2-7, with TRBD2 matching 7 bases. Germline CDR1 and CDR2: SGDLS and YYNGEE. Trimming cost V 2 bases and J 2 bases; bases outside gene matches: 13. CDR3 size: 17 residues. CDR3 amino acids: CASSVAASGGTPYEQYF. The CDR3 DNA follows: TGTGCCAGCAGCGTTGCTGCCTCGGGAGGCACTCCCTACGAGCAGTACTTC.

This clone has only a few counts. The CDR3 protein is CASSYSPGVGHEQYF. The CDR3 nucleotides read TGTGCCAGCAGTTACTCGCCAGGGGTAGGCCACGAGCAGTACTTC. The chain links TRBV6-5 to TRBJ2-7; a weak D match, TRBD1 (6 bases). The germline V and J ends were trimmed by 0 bases and 5 bases, with 14 bases remaining between them. CDR3 size: 15 residues. From germline, CDR1 is MNHEY and CDR2 SVGAGI.

V usage is TRBV15 and J usage is TRBJ1-2; possible D gene TRBD1, 5 bases. Germline values: CDR1 LNHNV, CDR2 YYDKDF (reference sequence). The CDR3 contains 17 residues. V gave up 4 bases and J gave up 4 bases, with 22 bases separating them. CDR3 nucleotide sequence: TGTGCCACCAGCACCGAACCCCGGGACGGCGGGTCCTATGGCTACACCTTC. It codes for CATSTEPRDGGSYGYTF.

V usage is TRBV5-1 and J usage is TRBJ1-2, with D possibly matching TRBD1 (5 bases). The germline V and J ends were trimmed by 3 bases and 8 bases, with 14 bases remaining between them. CDR1 is SGHRS, CDR2 YFSETQ, per germline. The CDR3 is made up of 13 amino acids. As DNA, the CDR3 is TGCGCCAGCAGCTCGGGACCTCTAGGCGGCTACACCTTC. Translated, it gives CASSSGPLGGYTF.

This sequence joins TRBV5-1 and TRBJ2-5; 10 nucleotides agree with TRBD1. The CDR3 totals 15 residues. Germline lookup yields CDR1 SGHRS and CDR2 YFSETQ. The junction had 7 bases not matched to a gene; V was cut back by 4 bases and J by 4 bases. CDR3 DNA: TGCGCCAGCAGCCCGACGGGACAGGGGAGAGAGACCCAGTACTTC. Its translation: CASSPTGQGRETQYF.

The rearrangement joins TRBV21-1 to TRBJ2-7; the table gives TRBD1 as D, unverified against the DNA. TRBV21-1 is designated a pseudogene. The CDR3 runs to 16 residues. CDR3 bases: TGTGCCAGCAGCAGACTCCGGGACAGGGAGACCTACGAGCAGTACTTC. This gives the protein CASSRLRDRETYEQYF.

This clone was observed once. The chain links TRBV7-9 to TRBJ2-7, with D perhaps TRBD1 (6 bases). Per germline, CDR1 SEHNR and CDR2 FQNEAQ (reference sequence). The V end was cut by 8 bases, the J end by 3 bases, with 14 bases between. The CDR3 consists of 13 residues. The CDR3 spells CASRSGTLYEQYF. The CDR3 coding sequence is TGTGCCAGCCGATCCGGGACACTCTACGAGCAGTACTTC.

The chain employs TRBV30 and TRBJ1-5; 11 nucleotides match TRBD1. CDR1 and CDR2 from the germline V gene are GTSNPN and SVGIG (reference sequence). The trim removed 5 bases at V and 4 bases at J, leaving 4 bases unmatched. The CDR3 contains 14 residues. The CDR3 nucleotides are TGTGCCTGGGGACAGGGGGCTTGGAATCAGCCCCAGCATTTT. Protein sequence: CAWGQGAWNQPQHF. The entire variable domain, with the rest obtained from reference TRBV30 and TRBJ1-5, is as follows: SQTIHQWPATLVQPVGSPLSLECTVEGTSNPNLYWYRQAAGRGLQLLFYSVGIGQISSEVPQNLSASRPQDRQFILSSKKLLLSDSGFYLCAWGQGAWNQPQHFGDGTRLSIL.

V usage is TRBV6-1 and J usage is TRBJ1-5; D perhaps matches TRBD1 (6 bases). The CDR3 contains 13 residues. Trimming removed 6 bases from V and 5 bases from J, with 11 bases in between. CDR1 is MNHNS and CDR2 is SASEGT in the germline V gene. CDR3 amino acids: CASRRQEDQPQHF. For the CDR3, the DNA is TGTGCCAGCAGACGACAGGAAGATCAGCCCCAGCATTTT.

V gene TRBV15 combines with J gene TRBJ1-2; D gene ambiguous. The CDR3 is 14 residues long. Germline values: CDR1 LNHNV, CDR2 YYDKDF (reference sequence). Trimming shortened V by 0 bases and J by 5 bases, and 10 bases separated the two germline ends. The CDR3 loop is CATSRDYTEYGYTF. The CDR3 bases are TGTGCCACCAGCAGAGACTACACGGAATATGGCTACACCTTC.

This chain links TRBV7-6 with TRBJ2-7; D may be TRBD1 or TRBD2 (5 bases each). Trimming pared 5 bases from V and 6 bases from J, leaving 14 bases between. This CDR3 is built from 13 residues. Germline-derived CDR1 and CDR2 are SGHVS and FNYEAQ. CDR3 DNA sequence: TGTGCCAGCAGCGCGAGGTGGGACGGCGAGCAGTACTTC. Its translation is CASSARWDGEQYF.

A few counts support this clone. The J gene is TRBJ2-7, the V gene TRBV5-1; D gene ambiguous. The germline CDR1 and CDR2 sequences are SGHRS and YFSETQ. The V gene lost 0 bases and the J gene lost 5 bases, with 12 bases spanning the gap. The CDR3 has 14 amino acids. CDR3 coding DNA: TGCGCCAGCAGCTTGGGTGACCACGCCCACGAGCAGTACTTC. It translates to CASSLGDHAHEQYF.

The table lists this clone with a few counts. The chain has TRBV7-3 and TRBJ2-5, with D perhaps TRBD1 (5 bases). The V end was cut by 0 bases, the J end by 2 bases, with 7 bases between. This CDR3 has 14 amino acids. Germline CDR1 reads SGHTA; CDR2 reads FQGTGA. CDR3 loop: CASSLTSGQETQYF. Here the CDR3 DNA reads TGTGCCAGCAGCTTAACGTCAGGGCAAGAGACCCAGTACTTC.

This clone was detected only once. The V call is TRBV5-1, the J call TRBJ2-7, with D perhaps TRBD1 or TRBD2 (5 bases each). CDR1 is SGHRS and CDR2 is YFSETQ in the germline V gene. V was clipped by 4 bases and J by 1 base, with 12 bases between them. There are 14 residues in the CDR3. The CDR3 reads CASSAGRTSYEQYF. For the CDR3, the DNA is TGCGCCAGCAGCGCGGGCCGGACATCCTACGAGCAGTACTTC.

This clone was recorded a few times. The chain recombines TRBV2 with TRBJ2-3; D is ambiguous. Looked up from germline, CDR1 is SNHLY and CDR2 is FYNNEI. The CDR3 has 13 residues. V gave up 11 bases and J gave up 2 bases, with 14 bases separating them. The CDR3 loop is CAVPIFPTDTQYF. In DNA, the CDR3 is TGTGCCGTGCCCATTTTCCCCACAGATACGCAGTATTTT.

The count of this clone is one. CDR3: CASSPPWGGDNEQFF. CDR3 DNA: TGTGCCAGCAGCCCCCCCTGGGGGGGAGACAATGAGCAGTTCTTC. The chain carries TRBV5-4 and TRBJ2-1; TRBD2 agrees at 7 bases. The CDR3 loop spans 15 amino acids. Losses at the gene ends were 4 bases for V and 5 bases for J; bases not matched to a gene: 9. Germline loops: CDR1 SGHNT, CDR2 YYREEE (reference sequence).

This clone was detected a few times. The chain joins TRBV5-1 to TRBJ1-1, with 7 nucleotides matching TRBD1. Per the germline V gene, CDR1 is SGHRS and CDR2 is YFSETQ. The CDR3 has 13 amino acids. Trimming took 9 bases from V and 5 from J; bases not matched to a gene: 10. The CDR3 coding sequence is TGCGCCACGAAAATCACAGGGGCAACTGAAGCTTTCTTT. It is translated as CATKITGATEAFF.